The text below deals with one TCR beta chain. The antigen is not known. 60 Vbeta and 13 Jbeta primers were used in PCR. Generated by immunoSEQ multiplex PCR, the TCRdb table keeps only in-frame clones and is missing some. This table holds under 85,000 clones, about four fifths found once. The CDR3 runs to 11 residues. CDR1 GTSNPN and CDR2 SVGIG come from the germline V gene (reference sequence). The germline V and J ends were trimmed by 4 bases and 4 bases, with 7 bases remaining between them. These data belong to a study of cytomegalovirus exposure and HLA in healthy donors. Findings and limits, study-wide: Presence/absence analyses assumed roughly uniform sequencing depth across donors.

The chain links TRBV30 to TRBJ1-1; D is ambiguous. The specimen was PBMCs. The TCR sequence derives from a man aged 35 to 55 in good health and CMV-seronegative. CDR3 sequence (DNA): TGTGCCTGGAAGAGGTTCACTGAAGCTTTCTTT. It is translated as CAWKRFTEAFF.